This T cell receptor beta chain was recovered during a study of identical twins (dated by TCRdb to between 2015 and 2016). Describing the broader study: The study deep-sequenced TCR alpha and beta repertoires from monozygotic twins, unrelated adults of various ages and cord blood to test whether fetal clonotypes persist. Replicate twin experiments were performed at different times using different library preparation protocols to rule out contamination. Results the study describes overall, beyond this receptor: Fewer insertions were carried by abundant cord blood beta clonotypes, a similar but weaker trend appeared in young adult naive repertoires, and no such trend appeared in memory repertoires. In beta out-of-frame sequences, excess twin sharing was weaker, because having fewer shared sequences lowered the signal-to-noise ratio. Out-of-frame TCR alpha sequences shared between twins showed an excess of low generation-probability sequences compared with coincidental sharing between unrelated individuals. Zero-insertion analyses could be partly confounded by invariant T cells such as MAIT and iNKT, though diverse VJ usage argued against such confounding for most clonotypes. In monozygotic twins, out-of-frame TCR alpha sharing was systematically underestimated by recombination models, although the models agreed with sharing between unrelated individuals. Conclusions relied on cross-sectional statistical analysis, since the same donors could not be followed over many years.

Every donor was a healthy Caucasian. The twin cohort comprised three pairs of female monozygotic twins, all aged about 18 to 30 years. The RNA used for TCR libraries was isolated from peripheral blood mononuclear cells. The library was produced with 5' RACE. The sequencing machine was an Illumina HiSeq 2000. A universal primer binding site was added through template switching, and the final cDNA carried a unique molecular identifier so that TCR cDNA molecules could be counted accurately. First-strand cDNA for TCR alpha and beta chains was synthesized from specific primers in the conserved constant-segment region. Each cDNA library was double barcoded, with a SMART-Mk sample barcode plus Illumina barcodes, to control for contamination. TruSeq adapter sequences along with Illumina sample barcodes were introduced in two successive PCR steps. TCR alpha and beta cDNA libraries were sequenced on the Illumina HiSeq platform with custom primers. On the study's bioinformatics: Raw reads were processed with MiGEC to extract unique molecular identifiers, and MiXCR was used to determine CDR3 positions. Recombination models were inferred per individual with the repgenHMM and IGoR tools using an EM algorithm. The analysis of shared clonotypes was done with the tcR package in R, with sharing normalized by the product of cloneset sizes. Out-of-frame nonproductive sequences were analyzed to study raw recombination free of thymic and clonal selection effects. TCRdb took the public reads, trimmed them with fastp at Q25, ran MiXCR for clone calling and kept in-frame beta chains. One record per CDR3 amino acid sequence lists the most common genes and DNA. The V and J calls and clone size come from TCRdb's table, not from the authors' own analysis. The table for this sample lists some 660,000 distinct CDR3 sequences; 8.5% to 9.5% of them were counted only once. The ten largest account for 0.75% to 1% of the sample.

Sequences LNHNV (CDR1) and YYDKDF (CDR2) are obtained from the germline V gene (reference sequence). V and J lose 2 bases and 2 bases, and a span of 10 bases separates them. Its CDR3 holds 14 amino acids, cysteine through phenylalanine. Solely the CDR3 DNA is kept, with 42 bases framed from the first base. Points on this clonotype: What this receptor recognizes is not known. No base quality values were provided; no much bigger clone lies one nucleotide off.

Another study also made use of these data, one on yellow fever vaccine responses in identical twins. As that second study puts it: The authors reported that the T cell response to vaccination in identical twins appeared partly convergent and partly personalized. The study precisely tracked vaccine-responding T cell clones in identical twins.

Sample: PBMCs. The chain is made from TRBV15 and TRBJ2-7; D gene: possibly TRBD2, on 5 matching bases. The TCR comes from a woman aged 18-29 years in good health. The CDR3 is CATSRFTAAYEQYF. The bases read TGTGCCACCAGCAGATTTACAGCGGCCTACGAGCAGTACTTC. The CDR3, completed at both ends by the reference TRBV15 and TRBJ2-7 genes, gives the full variable domain DAMVIQNPRYQVTQFGKPVTLSCSQTLNHNVMYWYQQKSSQAPKLLFHYYDKDFNNEADTPDNFQSRRPNTSFCFLDIRSPGLGDTAMYLCATSRFTAAYEQYFGPGTRLTVT.